This TCR beta chain emerged from a study of cytomegalovirus exposure and HLA in healthy donors (dated by TCRdb to about 2017). General notes on the study: According to an earlier analysis of 587 of the donors, some 170 million T cells yielded some 110 million unique TCR beta sequences and 250 to 350 Gb of sequence data. Roughly 300 gigabases of sequencing data and 91 million or so unique TCR sequences made up an early release that covered 500 to 650 HLA-typed donors. Of the 300 to 450 genotyped donors, approximately 82% fell in the genetic ancestry cluster associated with self-reported Caucasian donors. The study was designed to test whether signatures of past pathogen exposure could be identified by cataloging public T cell receptors. Using immunosequencing, the study profiled T cell repertoires from 640 or so subjects and related those repertoires to cytomegalovirus serostatus. Along with the roughly 610-subject first cohort, a separate validation cohort of roughly 110 different subjects was used. High-throughput TCR immunosequencing, statistical association of individual TCRs with disease status, and machine learning were combined to predict cytomegalovirus infection status. A later analysis re-examined previously published TCR beta repertoires from just over 650 donors and added high-resolution HLA genotyping to investigate patterns of TCR occurrence. Rather than using new phenotypic data, the later analysis identified candidate immune exposures from TCR beta sequences and from how often those sequences occurred across donors. An earlier analysis of some 500 of the donors used high-throughput TCR beta sequencing to judge whether each TCR beta V gene segment behaved as functional or pseudogenic. Donor age, sex, ethnicity and CMV serostatus were compiled together with the repertoire data. Genome-wide SNP genotypes for about 65% of the 666 donors were used in a later genetic analysis, which treated that subset as a discovery cohort. All discovery cohort repertoires had been generated on a single sequencing platform. Both class I and class II loci were covered by HLA typing, at four-digit resolution. The number of donors typed differed by locus, with roughly 629-640 for A, B, C, DRB1 and DQB1, around 560 for DQA1, 600 to 610 for DPA1, and 472 for DPB1. Four or five DR-DQ haplotypes were handled as single units for association and clustering because linkage in the cohort was strong. On average, approximately 250,000 unique TCR beta nucleotide sequences were sequenced per donor among 350 to 400 genotyped donors of the cohort, with 15% to 20% of those sequences being non-productive. General conclusions and limits of the study: A later analysis reported that several top co-occurrence clusters appeared linked to parvovirus B19, influenza, CMV and Epstein-Barr virus. According to the authors, the approach could potentially be generalized to other disease states and immunological phenotypes. In vitro tests confirmed that a few of the cytomegalovirus-associated TCR beta chains recognize cytomegalovirus antigens. Most TCR sequences were seen in very few donors, while some public TCRs were found in many individuals. Correlated functional status among segregating V segments might be attributable to linkage disequilibrium, but an unknown experimental factor could not be ruled out. The earlier analysis of some 540 of the donors excluded roughly 17 rarely observed V segments, including chromosome 9 orphons, because counts were too low. In a later analysis, HLA-associated TCR beta chains were found to be more clonally expanded and to have lower generation probabilities than equally common non-associated chains. When HLA alleles, especially DR and DQ, strongly co-occurred, TCR associations were difficult to assign to individual alleles. Presence/absence analyses assumed roughly uniform sequencing depth across donors, an assumption that may not hold. A later genetic analysis reported fewer N-insertions in productive TCRs among donors in an Asian-associated ancestry cluster than the approximately 670-donor mean. A cluster of highly shared sequence variants was judged likely to represent a technical artifact of the sequencing pipeline. In a later analysis, TCR association rates were found to vary across HLA loci, with the most associated TCRs seen for DRB1 alleles and the fewest for HLA-C alleles. A later genetic analysis associated a missense DCLRE1C variant with V-gene and J-gene trimming of TCR beta chains, and an independent cohort replicated the association. In both the original and validation cohorts, the classifier was reported to diagnose cytomegalovirus status with high specificity and sensitivity. An earlier analysis of 587 of the donors showed that most TCR beta V segments appeared in productive rearrangements either about 87% or about 30% of the time, which broadly matched IMGT annotations. For the cohort, immune exposure information was limited to CMV serostatus. The cohort was sequenced for TCR beta chains only, and without alpha or paired-chain data the features that could be detected were limited. A further reported finding was that TCR beta sequences accurately predicted the HLA-A and HLA-B alleles for most subjects in the first cohort. A later analysis associated about 17,000 TCR beta sequences with specific HLA alleles at a false discovery rate of 0.05. The study gave a list of 150 to 200 TCR beta chains associated with cytomegalovirus. Some IMGT-functional V segments, including TRBV6-2 and TRBV6-3, could not be told apart with the 87-base-pair reads, so those segments were excluded. Because HLA typing was missing for some donors at each locus, association tests included only the typed subset. Most CMV-associated TCR beta chains appeared to be HLA-restricted in a later analysis, and the HLA associations seemed to be driven largely by CMV exposure.

Worth noting for this clone: No antigen is known for it. One base away there is no much larger clone; base qualities are not given.

The cohort consisted of hundreds of healthy bone marrow donors. At the time of sampling, all cohort members were nominally healthy, though unrecorded immune exposures were likely present. The donor was CMV seronegative and was included in the group of several hundred seronegative cohort members. A peripheral blood sample was provided by each donor, and peripheral blood mononuclear cells were used for TCR beta sequencing. The Qiagen DNeasy Blood Extraction Kit was used to extract genomic DNA from the blood cell samples. Library creation used the immunoSEQ multiplex PCR assay. A mixture of 60 forward primers for TCR Vbeta segments and 13 reverse primers for TCR Jbeta segments was used in the multiplex PCR. The CDR3 region of rearranged TCR beta genes was amplified from genomic DNA by a multiplex PCR assay. The amplified TCR beta libraries were sequenced on the Illumina HiSeq System as 87-base-pair reads. Concerning the study's data processing: A later analysis counted tens of millions of unique TCR beta chains across the 670 or so repertoires, and 10 million to 11 million of these chains were shared by at least two donors. Raw reads were error-corrected and collapsed into unique sequences with a nearest-neighbor algorithm that merged closely related sequences to remove PCR and sequencing errors. To assign V, D and J gene segments, CDR3 sequences were aligned to IMGT reference sequences. Each retained sequence needed at least a six-nucleotide match to both a V gene segment and a J gene segment. Rearrangements were classified as productive when the CDR3 lacked stop codons and remained in frame with V and J, and all other rearrangements were classified as non-productive. Following IMGT convention, CDR3 was defined as the stretch from the second conserved V-encoded cysteine to the conserved J-encoded phenylalanine. The earlier analysis of 500 to 600 of the donors excluded sequences that lacked an unambiguous match to a single V gene segment. In an earlier analysis of some 590 of the donors, a V segment was called functional when productive rearrangements were above 56.7%, and segregating when the standard deviation between donors exceeded 5%. A statistical classification framework was developed to diagnose cytomegalovirus status using the catalog of TCR beta chain sequences. In a later analysis, V and J genes were assigned by comparing TCR nucleotide sequences against IMGT/GENE-DB human TR gene sequences. In a later analysis, CDR3 sequences and most-parsimonious VDJ recombination scenarios were assigned using the TCRdist pipeline. In a later analysis, each TCR beta chain was defined by its CDR3 amino acid sequence together with its V-gene family, and reads without a unique V-gene family were excluded. As a way to deal with suspected cross-contamination and a sequencing artifact, a later analysis dropped over 550 nucleotide sequences that were highly shared and had low generation probability. In a later analysis, a clonal expansion index for each public chain was calculated from normalized within-repertoire ranks of inferred template counts. A later analysis computed generation probabilities with a VDJ recombination model fitted to out-of-frame rearrangements, and checked the results against IGoR. A later analysis scored TCR-TCR, TCR-HLA and TCR-CMV co-occurrence with hypergeometric tests, applying a repertoire-size bias correction to TCR pairs. To estimate false discovery rates, a later analysis permuted the HLA or CMV assignments 20 times. In a later analysis, co-occurring TCRs were grouped using DBSCAN, with TCRdist sequence similarity added in when clustering inside HLA-allele-positive subsets. For co-occurrence clustering, repertoires with fewer than 30,000 or more than 120,000 public chains were excluded, along with several repertoires with anomalous nucleotide sharing. Held by TCRdb, this immuneACCESS table contains in-frame sequences only and omits some clones. Under half of the omission traces to an unresolved V gene where checked; the cause of the rest is unknown. V and J calls and clone size follow that table, whereas D and trimming were derived from the DNA. The sample records under 150,000 clones, around 70% of which are singletons. The ten largest account for less than 4% of the sample.

The CDR3 measures 14 amino acids from cysteine to phenylalanine. The read is trimmed to its CDR3 DNA, 42 bases read in frame from base 1. Looking up the germline V gene yields CDR1 SGHTA and CDR2 FQGTGA. V lost 5 bases and J lost 2 bases, and the count of bases not matched to a germline gene is 6. This TCR came from a man aged 25-45 years in good health and CMV-seronegative. The sequencing input was PBMCs. The chain is made from TRBV7-3 and TRBJ2-7; 7 bases in the middle match TRBD1. The CDR3 protein is CASSVRDRPYEQYF. In nucleotides, the sequence is TGTGCCAGCAGCGTCCGGGACAGACCCTACGAGCAGTACTTC.